This T cell receptor (beta chain) was captured by sequencing in a study of T cell repertoires in aging, cancer and after chemotherapy. Across the whole study: Six age groups, ranging from 30 or younger to 70 or older, included the donors. Patients with glioblastoma brain tumors were sampled before and after temozolomide-based therapy. The full dataset contained around 10 million TCR reads. Study results and caveats: Loss of evenness, beyond lost richness, contributed to age-related TCR diversity decline in cancer patients.

Details on this clonotype: Its antigen is not known.

Trimming cost V 0 bases and J 2 bases, with 7 bases left between them. The CDR3 length is 13 residues. Germline V gene lookup returns CDR1 GTSNPN and CDR2 SVGIG (reference sequence). Multiplex touch-down PCR with TRB-A/B primers amplified rearranged V-D-J TRB sequences. TCRdb recomputed calls from the multiplex PCR reads with MiXCR, one row per CDR3 protein. The sample lists over a thousand distinct CDR3 sequences, just over 85% occurring once. TCR beta rearrangements were amplified from peripheral blood genomic DNA. The specimen sequenced was blood. The receptor was isolated from a human donor with a solid tumor. The chain combines TRBV30 with TRBJ1-1; the D is unclear. CDR3: CAWSVGINTEAFF. The DNA of the CDR3 is TGTGCCTGGAGTGTTGGCATAAACACTGAAGCTTTCTTT.